This TCR beta chain was profiled in a study of blood T cell repertoires in COVID-19. Turning to the study itself: Collection of acute and convalescent COVID-19 samples took place in the United States, Italy and Spain.

Clones were sequenced by immunoSEQ multiplex PCR, and TCRdb holds only the in-frame ones, with some missing. The sample yields some 250,000 clones, roughly 77% seen once. The ends were cut back, 4 bases at V and 0 bases at J, with 13 bases in the middle. Germline CDR1 reads LNHNV; CDR2 reads YYDKDF (reference sequence). CDR3 size: 16 residues. The chain links TRBV15 to TRBJ1-5; a possible D gene is TRBD1 (5 bases). The source material was peripheral blood. This sequence originates from an elderly woman with acute or convalescent COVID-19. The CDR3 DNA follows: TGTGCCACCAGCACCGGACACTCGAATAGCAATCAGCCCCAGCATTTT. Translation: CATSTGHSNSNQPQHF.